These 7 T cell receptor beta chains were all obtained from the same sample, sequenced in a study of blood T cells in healthy people across ages. Primed by a sample-barcoded 5' primer and a J-beta primer mix, a second PCR proceeded for roughly 7 to 12 cycles. TCRdb re-derived calls from the 5' RACE reads in MiXCR, one entry per CDR3 protein. The sample includes about 1,600,000 distinct CDR3 sequences, around two fifths seen only once; the top ten take 6.5% to 10%. Material: blood. The receptors originated from a woman younger than 30 in good health.

This clonotype was seen just once. CDR3 bases: TGTGCCACCGGTGAATGGGTAGATAACTATGGCTACACCTTC. Translation: CATGEWVDNYGYTF. The chain couples TRBV28 to TRBJ1-2; D is unresolved. CDR1 and CDR2 (germline): MDHEN, SYDVKM. V lost 10 bases and J 1 base, leaving 16 bases between the germline ends. The CDR3 runs to 14 residues.

This clonotype was seen only a few times. The chain carries TRBV4-2 and TRBJ2-3; D gene ambiguous. V was shortened by 0 bases and J by 0 bases, with 4 bases between the two germline ends. The germline gives CDR1 LGHNA, CDR2 YNFKEQ. CDR3 length equals 14 residues. CDR3 DNA sequence: TGTGCCAGCAGCCAAGATCAGAGCACAGATACGCAGTATTTT. It encodes CASSQDQSTDTQYF.

This clonotype was counted only a few times. The chain carries TRBV3-1 and TRBJ2-1; maybe TRBD2 (5 bases). The V end lost 0 bases, the J end lost 2 bases, and 11 bases lay between the germline ends. CDR3 length: 16 residues. The germline V gene has CDR1 LGHDT and CDR2 YNNKEL (reference sequence). The CDR3 nucleotides are TGTGCCAGCAGCCAAGAACAGCGGCTGACCTACAATGAGCAGTTCTTC. This sequence encodes CASSQEQRLTYNEQFF.

This clonotype was detected a few times. The V and J genes are TRBV29-1 and TRBJ1-4, with 12 bases fitting TRBD1. Germline CDR1 and CDR2: SQVTM and ANQGSEA. CDR3 length: 14 residues. V shed 0 bases, J shed 7 bases, and the junction held 0 bases outside the gene matches. CDR3 sequence reads: CSVEEGQGAEKLFF. Written as DNA, the CDR3 is TGCAGCGTTGAAGAGGGACAGGGGGCTGAAAAACTGTTTTTT.

V usage is TRBV5-6 and J usage is TRBJ2-3, with 7 nucleotides matching TRBD2. J was trimmed by 2 bases and V by 0 bases; bases with no gene match: 6. The V gene's germline CDR1 is SGHDT and CDR2 YYEEEE. CDR3 size: 16 residues. Here the CDR3 DNA reads TGTGCCAGCAGCTTGGTTGGGGCGGGGGTCACAGATACGCAGTATTTT. This gives the protein CASSLVGAGVTDTQYF.

CDR3 sequence: CASSSGDRGSSGELFF. CDR3 DNA sequence: TGTGCCAGCAGCTCTGGGGACAGGGGGTCCTCCGGGGAGCTGTTTTTT. The chain couples TRBV7-9 to TRBJ2-2; TRBD1 agrees at 11 bases. The V segment lost 4 bases and the J segment 6 bases; nucleotides outside the gene matches: 7. CDR1 and CDR2 (germline): SEHNR, FQNEAQ (reference sequence). The CDR3 length is 16 residues.

In its sample, this clonotype was seen a few times. The V and J genes are TRBV28 and TRBJ2-7; 8 bases map to TRBD2. V gave up 8 bases and J gave up 0 bases; unmatched junction bases: 9. CDR1 MDHEN and CDR2 SYDVKM come from the germline V gene. This CDR3 contains 15 residues. Written as DNA, the CDR3 is TGTGCCAGCTGCGATCCGGGGGGGAACTCCTACGAGCAGTACTTC. It yields the protein CASCDPGGNSYEQYF.